Listed below are T cell receptor beta chains from one sample, sequenced in a study of a mutant IDH1 vaccine in newly diagnosed glioma. No antigens are known for them. Profiling relied on immunoSEQ multiplex PCR, and the TCRdb table lists in-frame clones only, not all of them. The sample contains 45,000 to 55,000 clones, roughly three quarters of which appear only once. The source material was PBMCs, sampled from a glioma patient whose treatment included an IDH1 peptide vaccine. Every receptor here comes from a man between 35 and 55 years old with glioma. The CDR3 runs from the conserved cysteine through the conserved F or W. Each record gives: D gene, J gene, V gene, clone size, CDR3 protein, CDR3 DNA. The D gene is left open where the match is weak. Size is omitted from some rows. Given values are once, few, many or a class for expanded clones.

TRBD2	TRBJ2-6	TRBV5-1	-	CASSLGVSGGAAGANVLTF	TGCGCCAGCAGCTTAGGGGTTAGCGGGGGGGCAGCTGGGGCCAACGTCCTGACTTTC
-	TRBJ1-5	TRBV13	-	CASSLGNQPQHF	TGTGCCAGCAGCTTGGGGAATCAGCCCCAGCATTTT
-	TRBJ2-3	TRBV6-6	-	CASNLGGTQYF	TGTGCCAGCAATCTAGGAGGGACGCAGTATTTT
-	TRBJ1-3	TRBV5-6	once	CASSLEGSGNTIYF	TGTGCCAGCAGCTTGGAAGGGTCTGGAAACACCATATATTTT
-	TRBJ2-1	TRBV9	once	CASSVRGSVLAGNEQFF	TGTGCCAGCAGCGTCCGGGGGAGCGTCCTTGCGGGTAATGAGCAGTTCTTC
-	TRBJ1-5	TRBV2	-	CASNSNSNQPQHF	TGTGCCAGCAACAGTAATAGCAATCAGCCCCAGCATTTT
-	TRBJ1-3	TRBV5-6	few	CASSFQTFSGNTIYF	TGTGCCAGCAGCTTCCAGACCTTTTCTGGAAACACCATATATTTT
-	TRBJ2-5	TRBV10-3	-	CAISVAGETQYF	TGTGCCATCAGTGTCGCGGGGGAGACCCAGTACTTC
-	TRBJ2-1	TRBV18	-	CASSYLEGSYNEQFF	TGTGCCAGCTCATATTTGGAGGGGTCCTACAATGAGCAGTTCTTC
-	TRBJ1-2	TRBV9	-	CASSDGTLANYGYTF	TGTGCCAGCAGCGACGGAACCCTAGCTAACTATGGCTACACCTTC
-	TRBJ2-3	TRBV6-5	-	CASSRDGDTQYF	TGTGCCAGCAGCCGGGACGGAGATACGCAGTATTTT
-	TRBJ2-7	TRBV25-1	-	CASSAFYEQYF	TGTGCCAGCAGTGCCTTCTACGAGCAGTACTTC
TRBD2	TRBJ2-1	TRBV4-2	once	CASSQEGTSGNEQFF	TGTGCCAGCAGCCAAGAGGGGACTAGCGGCAATGAGCAGTTCTTC
-	TRBJ1-2	TRBV5-1	-	CASSLGLAAGLSGYTF	TGCGCCAGCAGCTTGGGATTGGCCGCGGGCCTTAGTGGCTACACCTTC
-	TRBJ1-2	TRBV6-5	-	CASSYRPNANYGYTF	TGTGCCAGCAGTTACAGGCCTAACGCTAACTATGGCTACACCTTC
TRBD1	TRBJ1-1	TRBV18	-	CASSGQGAGYTEAFF	TGTGCCAGCTCAGGACAGGGGGCTGGGTACACTGAAGCTTTCTTT
TRBD1	TRBJ1-2	TRBV6-6	-	CASTVGTGGGYTF	TGTGCCAGCACCGTAGGGACAGGAGGGGGCTACACCTTC
-	TRBJ2-7	TRBV11-2	-	CASSSLASYEQYF	TGTGCCAGCAGCTCCCTCGCGTCTTACGAGCAGTACTTC
TRBD2	TRBJ2-1	TRBV4-1	-	CASSTTSGGGGDEQFF	TGCGCCAGCAGCACCACTAGCGGTGGGGGCGGCGATGAGCAGTTCTTC
-	TRBJ2-7	TRBV6-5	-	CASSYSKGVGSYEQYF	TGTGCCAGCAGTTACTCGAAAGGAGTCGGCTCCTACGAGCAGTACTTC